The clone carrying this TCR beta chain was seen only once. Its antigen remains unknown. This specimen comes from a study of T cell responses to AZD1222 COVID-19 vaccine. Overall study context: Pooled together were second doses at about 4 or about 12 weeks.

Germline assignment: CDR1 SGHTA and CDR2 FQGNSA. The CDR3 consists of 15 residues. Deletions cut 5 bases from V and 5 bases from J, with 18 bases between. Whole-study results and caveats: Dominant CD4 TCR responses targeted spike regions 160-218 and 743-854. Donors were mostly white British, more females; clonal diversity possibly underestimated.

Sequencing was performed with immunoSEQ multiplex PCR; in TCRdb, only in-frame clones are kept and a portion is missing. The sample lists roughly 93,000 clones; 90% were seen once. This TCR came from an adult in good health. Sequencing was performed on peripheral blood, taken on day 0 of AZD1222 vaccination. The chain recombines TRBV7-2 with TRBJ2-5; D might be TRBD2 (5 bases). This CDR3 is CASSPLTGLGETQYF. CDR3 in DNA: TGTGCCAGCAGCCCCTTAACGGGATTAGGCGAGACCCAGTACTTC.